The 14 T cell receptor beta chains presented below share a single source sample, sequenced in a study of blood T cell repertoires in COVID-19. Some clones are missing from TCRdb's copy, which holds only in-frame ones; the method was immunoSEQ multiplex PCR. Of approximately 200,000 clones in the sample, 80% to 90% are singletons; the top ten hold approximately 1%. The sample consisted of peripheral blood. Receptor source: a man aged 25 to 45 with acute or convalescent COVID-19.

This rearrangement joins TRBV3-1 (or the pseudogene TRBV3-2) to TRBJ1-3; D is uncertain. The CDR3 extends over 14 amino acids. From germline, CDR1 is LGHDT and CDR2 YNNKEL (reference sequence). V was trimmed by 1 base and J by 0 bases, leaving 4 bases between them. The CDR3 sequence: CASSQGASGNTIYF. Here the CDR3 DNA reads TGTGCCAGCAGCCAAGGCGCCTCTGGAAACACCATATATTTT.

The CDR3 here is CASSRTALGNTEAFF. DNA for the CDR3: TGCGCCAGCAGTCGGACAGCACTTGGAAACACTGAAGCTTTCTTT. The chain carries TRBV10-1 and TRBJ1-1; tentatively, D is TRBD1 (6 bases). The CDR3 is 15 residues long. V dropped 5 bases and J dropped 2 bases, with 15 bases sitting between them. CDR1 WNHNN and CDR2 SYGVQD come from the germline V gene (reference sequence).

The chain employs TRBV7-9 and TRBJ1-3; no firm D call. This CDR3 spans 13 amino acids. Trimming cost V 5 bases and J 7 bases, with 12 bases left between them. Germline lookup yields CDR1 SEHNR and CDR2 FQNEAQ (reference sequence). The CDR3 bases are TGTGCCAGCAGCCAATATGCGGGGAACACCATATATTTT. Amino acid sequence: CASSQYAGNTIYF.

V and J are TRBV6-6 and TRBJ1-5, with 9 positions matching TRBD1. Germline assignment: CDR1 MNHNY and CDR2 SVGAGI (reference sequence). Losses at the gene ends were 6 bases for V and 6 bases for J; bases not matched to a gene: 9. CDR3 length: 15 amino acids. The CDR3 protein is CASSTAGTGFQPQHF. DNA of the CDR3: TGTGCCAGCAGCACGGCGGGGACAGGGTTTCAGCCCCAGCATTTT.

This chain uses TRBV6-6 with TRBJ1-5, with 8 nucleotides matching TRBD1. The CDR3 is made up of 19 amino acids. J lost 0 bases, V lost 5 bases, and 15 bases had no gene match. CDR1 is MNHNY, CDR2 SVGAGI, per germline (reference sequence). The CDR3 coding sequence is TGTGCCAGCAGTCCTCGGAGGGAAACCGGACAGGGTAGCAATCAGCCCCAGCATTTT. This translates into CASSPRRETGQGSNQPQHF.

The rearrangement uses TRBV7-9 and TRBJ1-4, with 8 bases that match TRBD1. Per germline, CDR1 SEHNR and CDR2 FQNEAQ (reference sequence). The CDR3 totals 16 residues. V lost 5 bases and J lost 5; bases outside the gene matches: 10. In nucleotides, the CDR3 is TGTGCCAGCAGCCCGGACAGGGCTGGCTTAAATGAAAAACTGTTTTTT. This sequence encodes CASSPDRAGLNEKLFF.

The chain's CDR3 is CASRGDSQLRGEKLFF. The CDR3 DNA reads TGTGCCAGCAGAGGAGATAGCCAACTAAGGGGGGAAAAACTGTTTTTT. The chain carries TRBV27 and TRBJ1-4, with D possibly matching TRBD1 (6 bases). This CDR3 has 16 amino acids. Trimming removed 6 bases from V and 8 bases from J, with 22 bases in between. Germline V gives CDR1 MNHEY, CDR2 SMNVEV (reference sequence).

V is TRBV6-6 and J is TRBJ1-1; D gene unclear. CDR1 is MNHNY and CDR2 is SVGAGI in the germline V gene (reference sequence). This CDR3 has 13 amino acids. Trimming removed 4 bases from V and 1 base from J, with 7 bases in between. In nucleotides, the CDR3 is TGTGCCAGCAGTTCCCAGTCGAACACTGAAGCTTTCTTT. Residues: CASSSQSNTEAFF.

The chain links TRBV28 to TRBJ1-3; the D gene is possibly TRBD1 (5 bases). The CDR3 contains 12 residues. Germline values: CDR1 MDHEN, CDR2 SYDVKM. V lost 2 bases to trimming and J lost 8 bases, with 7 bases between them. The CDR3 here is CASSLKGYTIYF. The CDR3 region has the DNA TGTGCCAGCAGTTTAAAGGGGTACACCATATATTTT.

This clone was seen more than once but under ten times. The chain has TRBV2 and TRBJ1-1; 7 nucleotides match TRBD1. Trimming cost V 2 bases and J 0 bases; bases outside gene matches: 3. CDR1 SNHLY and CDR2 FYNNEI come from the germline V gene. This CDR3 region has 15 residues. CDR3 DNA sequence: TGTGCCAGCAGTGAACCAGGACAGGTGAACACTGAAGCTTTCTTT. It is translated as CASSEPGQVNTEAFF.

The chain is built from TRBV19 and TRBJ1-3; D gene uncertain. Germline V gene sequence: CDR1 LNHDA, CDR2 SQIVND (reference sequence). The CDR3 sequence is 16 residues long. Trimming removed 3 bases from V and 0 bases from J, with 12 bases in between. CDR3 DNA: TGTGCCAGTAGTATTACTAGCAGGACCTCTGGAAACACCATATATTTT. The encoded protein is CASSITSRTSGNTIYF.

This CDR3 is CASSVGLADSGANVLTF. The CDR3 region has the DNA TGTGCCAGCAGCGTGGGACTAGCGGATTCTGGGGCCAACGTCCTGACTTTC. The chain combines TRBV9 with TRBJ2-6; 11 bases are shared with TRBD2. The CDR3 spans 17 residues. Germline V lookup: CDR1 SGDLS, CDR2 YYNGEE. V was clipped by 2 bases and J by 1 base; unmatched bases: 2.

The CDR3 DNA is TGCGCCAGCAGCTTGTTTGGAGGTCCCTCCTACGAGCAGTACTTC. It is translated as CASSLFGGPSYEQYF. This rearrangement joins TRBV5-1 to TRBJ2-7; D might be TRBD2 (5 bases). V shed 1 base and J shed 0 bases, with 11 bases lying between them. CDR1 SGHRS and CDR2 YFSETQ come from the germline V gene. The length of the CDR3 is 15 residues.

The CDR3 region has the DNA TGTGCCAGCAGCCCCGGGACAGGGTGGGCCTATAATTCACCCCTCCACTTT. Protein product: CASSPGTGWAYNSPLHF. This chain links TRBV7-9 with TRBJ1-6; 9 bases are shared with TRBD1. Germline loops: CDR1 SEHNR, CDR2 FQNEAQ (reference sequence). V lost 5 bases, J lost 2 bases, and 7 bases stayed unmatched. This CDR3 has 17 residues.